The subject of this entry is one T cell receptor beta chain. Antigen unknown. The sample belongs to a study of T cell repertoires in cytomegalovirus infection. About the research overall: It can be stated that public TCR beta signatures indicated CMV infection as well as a matching HLA type. Study-wide points: Dominating the ex vivo response were TCR beta clonotypes that were CMV-specific and HLA-C-restricted. CMV carriers with the relevant HLA were identified by cumulative public TCR beta family frequency.

TCRdb recomputed calls from the reads with MiXCR, one row per CDR3 protein. The sample carries approximately 1,000,000 distinct CDR3 sequences, under 40% recorded once. CDR1 and CDR2 (germline): SGDLS, YYNGEE. The CDR3 runs 16 residues. V trimming: 0 bases; J trimming: 7 bases; junction bases outside the gene matches: 6. This TCR was sampled from a human donor in good health (CMV status not recorded). Some clones in this sample may be carry-over from other donors' samples. The chain uses TRBV9 and TRBJ2-1, with TRBD2 matching over 11 bases. The sample in question was cultured CD8+ T cells from PBMCs, obtained from culture after CMV antigen stimulation. The CDR3 here is CASSVAPSGGTNEQFF. In DNA form, the CDR3 reads TGTGCCAGCAGCGTAGCTCCTAGCGGGGGGACGAATGAGCAGTTCTTC.